The source of this T cell receptor (beta chain) is a study of spatial heterogeneity in lung cancer (dated by TCRdb to between 2017 and 2020). For the wider study: Samples were obtained from approximately 76 patients with early-stage, untreated non-small cell lung cancer from the lung TRACERx cohort. Follow-up PBMC samples were sequenced whenever the samples were available, and the median time to follow-up was 2 to 3 years after resection. Beta-chain transcripts were consistently detected in greater numbers than alpha-chain transcripts, which likely reflects a higher abundance of beta-chain transcripts. In the raw uncorrected reads, each unique combination of TCR and UMI appeared more than ten times on average. In non-small cell lung cancer, the study quantitatively compared TCR alpha and beta repertoires across several tumor regions, matched nontumor lung, and blood. Nonsynonymous mutation counts, determined by whole-exome sequencing of tumor tissue, were related to TCR repertoire features. At surgery, both alpha and beta chains were TCR-sequenced in 220 tumor regions, 64 matched nontumor lung samples and a few dozen PBMC samples. The paper's findings and limits, for the study overall: Only 13 to 15 patients were included in the comparisons of baseline and follow-up blood repertoires. Ubiquitous expanded tumor TCRs were found in blood more often at tumor resection than at routine follow-up. Confirming at a functional level the hypothesis that regional TCRs recognize regional mutations was considered to require additional single-cell paired TCR alpha and beta sequencing.

Libraries were made using 5' RACE. Sequencing used a NextSeq 500. The TCR library protocol attached a unique molecular identifier to each TCR cDNA molecule to allow correction of PCR and sequencing errors. The authors' pipeline ran thus. Decombinator tools were used for TCR identification, UMI-based error correction and CDR3 extraction. Expanded TCRs were defined as those above a frequency of 2 per 1,000, corresponding to the top 1% of the tumor frequency distribution. Renyi diversity was calculated using the R vegan package after each repertoire was subsampled 100 times to 5,000 TCRs. CDR3 similarity networks were built from amino acid triplet string-kernel similarity, connecting CDR3s with pairwise similarity above 0.82. Using fastp at Q25 and MiXCR, TCRdb reprocessed the public reads and kept productive beta chains. Rows are combined by CDR3 protein, so each entry shows the most common genes and DNA. None of the V and J calls come from the authors' own analysis; TCRdb made them. The table for this sample lists about 36,000 distinct CDR3 sequences; over 6.5% of them were counted only once. The ten largest account for 9.4% of the sample.

Sample time point, as interpreted from the label and publication: blood at routine non-recurrence follow-up after resection. Whole RNA extracted from tumor and nontumor lung tissue, or from cryopreserved PBMC samples, was used for TCR sequencing without cell sorting. Patients were selected for TCR sequencing only if sufficient RNA was available from at least two tumor regions. This clonotype was counted a few times. The antigen it recognizes is unknown. Base quality data are lacking; no much larger clone is found one base away. The V and J ends are trimmed by 2 bases and 3 bases, leaving 8 bases between them. The germline V gene (reference sequence) gives CDR1 as MNHNY and CDR2 as SVGAGI. There are 13 amino acids in the CDR3, from cysteine to phenylalanine inclusive. CDR3 DNA only is kept here, 39 bases in frame from base 1.

The sequence is built from TRBV6-6 and TRBJ2-7; perhaps TRBD2 is the D gene, with 5 bases matching. The receptor comes from a male donor with early-stage non-small cell lung cancer. The sequences come from PBMCs, collected at follow-up. The nucleotides are TGTGCCAGCAGTTACGGGAGCTTCTACGAGCAGTACTTC. Its translation reads: CASSYGSFYEQYF.